This T cell receptor beta chain was recorded in a study of CD4 T cells in relation to SARS-CoV-2 and coronaviruses. As for this clone: The antigen is not known.

The method was immunoSEQ multiplex PCR; TCRdb's version includes in-frame clones alone and lacks a portion of them. This sample has roughly 45,000 clones, with roughly 87% found just once. This CDR3 has 14 residues. Losses at the gene ends were 4 bases for V and 5 bases for J; bases not matched to a gene: 5. In germline, CDR1 is MDHEN, CDR2 SYDVKM. The V gene is TRBV28, the J gene TRBJ1-2; 9 bases align to TRBD1. The specimen sequenced was naive CD4+ T cells from PBMCs, cultured in vitro. Subset noted: naive CD4+ T cells isolated by negative enrichment. The TCR sequence derives from an adult with COVID-19. The CDR3 sequence: CASSSTGQGYGYTF. For the CDR3, the DNA is TGTGCCAGCAGTTCCACAGGACAGGGGTATGGCTACACCTTC.